These T cell receptor beta chains were read from a single sample in a study of T-cell reconstitution after alpha-beta-depleted transplantation in children. TCRdb re-derived calls from the PCR reads in MiXCR, one entry per CDR3 protein. The sample comprises 600,000 to 700,000 distinct CDR3 sequences, 15% to 20% of which are singletons, and under 1.2% rests with the top ten. Sequencing used PBMCs from the stem cell graft donor, obtained from the stem cell graft. These receptors all stem from a human donor who donated a stem cell graft to a child with acute myeloid leukemia. Each CDR3 is given with its conserved first and last residue. Each record gives: J gene, V gene, D gene, CDR3 protein. The D gene is left open where the match is weak.

>TRBJ1-2|TRBV20-1|TRBD1
CSARDMGQGAHYYGYTF
>TRBJ1-3|TRBV7-9|NA
CASSLWGSGNTIYF
>TRBJ2-3|TRBV7-9|NA
CASSMGPGPSTDTQYF
>TRBJ2-5|TRBV10-3|NA
CAISEGQRGEETQYF
>TRBJ2-5|TRBV29-1|NA
CSVENGAQYF
>TRBJ1-2|TRBV12-3/TRBV12-4|NA
CASSWAFAYSSNYGYTF
>TRBJ2-3|TRBV20-1|NA
CSARPLLASTDTQYF
>TRBJ2-6|TRBV5-4|NA
CASSADGTRSGANVLTF
>TRBJ2-6|TRBV20-1|TRBD2
CSASSGLGGANVLTF
>TRBJ2-3|TRBV5-1|NA
CASTLEGHSTDTQYF
>TRBJ2-1|TRBV11-3|TRBD2
CASSSLSGGAYEQFF
>TRBJ2-1|TRBV12-3/TRBV12-4|TRBD2
CASSRAGGPKQFF
>TRBJ2-3|TRBV20-1|TRBD2
CCARDQGLGGSPDTQYF
>TRBJ2-4|TRBV20-1|NA
CSASSGVDMNIQYF
>TRBJ2-3|TRBV20-1|NA
CSALWRGTDTQYF
>TRBJ1-5|TRBV20-1|TRBD1
CSAPTTGTGANQPQHF
>TRBJ2-3|TRBV12-3/TRBV12-4|NA
CASTPRGDTDTQYF
>TRBJ2-1|TRBV5-1|TRBD1
CASSRWTGRVGEQFF
>TRBJ2-1|TRBV10-1|TRBD2
CANPGTSGNNEQFF
>TRBJ1-5|TRBV20-1|NA
CSAVGQQLSNQPQHF
>TRBJ2-1|TRBV20-1|NA
CSAAPGRFSYNEQFF
>TRBJ2-7|TRBV5-1|TRBD1
CASSLRDSGSYEQYF
>TRBJ2-5|TRBV7-2|TRBD2
CASSKPGLAGIQETQYF
>TRBJ2-5|TRBV7-2|NA
CASSLANVPGETQYF
>TRBJ2-7|TRBV20-1|TRBD2
CSASPMTSGYEQYF